The 16 T cell receptor beta chains reported below all come from one sample, sequenced in a study of control samples from healthy donors and cancer patients. Measured with immunoSEQ multiplex PCR; TCRdb has only the in-frame clones, and not every one. The sample holds tens of thousands of clones; around 95% are singletons and the top ten take 3% to 4%. Specimen: blood. The receptors were gathered from a man aged 25 to 40 in good health.

The rearrangement links TRBV7-8 to TRBJ1-5, with D unresolved. The germline V gene has CDR1 SGHVS and CDR2 FQNEAQ. V was cut by 2 bases and J by 7 bases, with 9 bases left in between. The CDR3 sequence is 13 residues long. CDR3 residues: CASSLSENQPQHF. The CDR3 DNA follows: TGTGCCAGCAGCTTATCGGAAAACCAGCCCCAGCATTTT.

The chain has TRBV30 and TRBJ1-4; unclear D gene. This CDR3 has 11 residues. The germline V gene has CDR1 GTSNPN and CDR2 SVGIG (reference sequence). V lost 1 base and J 8 bases, leaving 5 bases between the germline ends. The CDR3 DNA reads as TGTGCCTGGAGTGGGTGGGAAAAACTGTTTTTT. Residues: CAWSGWEKLFF. The full variable domain, rest sourced from reference TRBV30 and TRBJ1-4, is SQTIHQWPATLVQPVGSPLSLECTVEGTSNPNLYWYRQAAGRGLQLLFYSVGIGQISSEVPQNLSASRPQDRQFILSSKKLLLSDSGFYLCAWSGWEKLFFGSGTQLSVL.

The J gene is TRBJ2-3, the V gene TRBV2, with 12 bases that match TRBD2. The germline CDR1 and CDR2 sequences are SNHLY and FYNNEI. The CDR3 spans 16 residues. J lost 1 base, V lost 5 bases, and 4 bases had no gene match. Here the CDR3 reads CASSLLAGGGTDTQYF. The CDR3, as DNA: TGTGCCAGCAGTTTGCTAGCGGGGGGGGGCACAGATACGCAGTATTTT.

The chain links TRBV11-2 to TRBJ2-7; D unclear. V was trimmed by 5 bases and J by 2 bases, leaving 16 bases between them. Germline loops: CDR1 SGHAT, CDR2 FQNNGV. This CDR3 contains 15 residues. Here the CDR3 reads CASSTSDLPAYEQYF. The CDR3 DNA reads as TGTGCCAGCAGCACCTCCGACCTACCGGCCTACGAGCAGTACTTC.

The chain carries TRBV29-1 and TRBJ2-1, with 8 bases fitting TRBD2. V was clipped by 3 bases and J by 2 bases; unmatched bases: 6. The length of the CDR3 is 15 residues. Germline V CDR1 and CDR2: SQVTM, ANQGSEA. CDR3: CSVDFQRETYNEQFF. CDR3 nucleotides: TGCAGCGTTGACTTTCAGCGGGAGACCTACAATGAGCAGTTCTTC.

Turning to this clone: Other DNA sequences in the sample encode the same CDR3. V and J are TRBV18 and TRBJ1-5, with D possibly matching TRBD1 (6 bases). The CDR3 extends over 15 amino acids. V lost 6 bases, J lost 0 bases, and 12 bases lay in between. CDR1 KGHSH and CDR2 LQKENI come from the germline V gene. DNA for the CDR3: TGTGCCAGCTCGGGGGGCGCGGATAGCAATCAGCCCCAGCATTTT. Protein sequence: CASSGGADSNQPQHF.

V gene TRBV5-4 combines with J gene TRBJ2-3; 9 positions agree with TRBD2. The V and J ends lost 4 bases and 1 base, in that order; junction bases with no gene match: 13. This CDR3 contains 18 residues. Looked up from germline, CDR1 is SGHNT and CDR2 is YYREEE (reference sequence). The CDR3 bases are TGTGCCAGCAGCCGAACTGCCGGGGGCGGGAGGGGCACAGATACGCAGTATTTT. Protein product: CASSRTAGGGRGTDTQYF.

The CDR3, as DNA: TGCGCCAGCAGCCCCGACGGTAACTATGGCTACACCTTC. This gives the protein CASSPDGNYGYTF. This chain links TRBV5-1 with TRBJ1-2, with D unclear. Trimming took 4 bases from V and 1 from J, leaving 8 bases between them. Germline V gives CDR1 SGHRS, CDR2 YFSETQ. CDR3 length: 13 amino acids. The variable domain in full, with the rest retrieved from reference TRBV5-1 and TRBJ1-2, is KAGVTQTPRYLIKTRGQQVTLSCSPISGHRSVSWYQQTPGQGLQFLFEYFSETQRNKGNFPGRFSGRQFSNSRSEMNVSTLELGDSALYLCASSPDGNYGYTFGSGTRLTVV.

The J gene is TRBJ1-6, the V gene TRBV27; 7 nucleotides line up with TRBD1. V shed 5 bases, J shed 10 bases, and the junction held 8 bases outside the gene matches. The germline gives CDR1 MNHEY, CDR2 SMNVEV (reference sequence). This CDR3 has 14 residues. The CDR3 DNA reads TGTGCCAGCAGTACAGACAGGGCCAGGTCACCCCTCCACTTT. Translation gives CASSTDRARSPLHF.

V usage is TRBV28 and J usage is TRBJ2-7, with D perhaps matching TRBD1 (6 bases). The CDR3 is 14 amino acids. Germline assignment: CDR1 MDHEN and CDR2 SYDVKM. Trimming removed 5 bases from V and 0 bases from J, with 11 bases in between. The CDR3 bases are TGTGCCAGCAGTCCACAGGGTAGCTCCTACGAGCAGTACTTC. This sequence encodes CASSPQGSSYEQYF.

The V gene is TRBV30, the J gene TRBJ1-4; a possible D gene is TRBD1 (6 bases). Germline V CDR1 and CDR2: GTSNPN, SVGIG (reference sequence). Trimming took off 2 bases at V and 8 bases at J, with 18 bases between the two ends. The CDR3 consists of 15 residues. The CDR3 DNA is TGTGCCTGGAGTAGACGGGCAGGGGTGCAGGAAAAACTGTTTTTT. This translates into CAWSRRAGVQEKLFF.

The chain couples TRBV5-8 to TRBJ2-6; TRBD2 might be the D (5 bases). The germline V gene encodes CDR1 SGHTS and CDR2 YDEGEE. This CDR3 region has 15 residues. V was cut by 2 bases and J by 2 bases, with 8 bases left in between. The CDR3 is CASSFDGAGANVLTF. Written as DNA, the CDR3 is TGTGCCAGCAGCTTCGACGGGGCTGGGGCCAACGTCCTGACTTTC. The whole variable domain, remainder taken from reference TRBV5-8 and TRBJ2-6, is EAGVTQSPTHLIKTRGQQATLRCSPISGHTSVYWYQQALGLGLQFLLWYDEGEERNRGNFPPRFSGRQFPNYSSELNVNALELEDSALYLCASSFDGAGANVLTFGAGSRLTVL.

V and J are TRBV6-5 and TRBJ2-1; tentatively, D is TRBD1 (5 bases). Trimming took off 2 bases at V and 0 bases at J, with 11 bases between the two ends. This CDR3 has 16 amino acids. The germline V gene encodes CDR1 MNHEY and CDR2 SVGAGI. The CDR3 nucleotides read TGTGCCAGCAGTTACGTAGCAGACAGCTCCTACAATGAGCAGTTCTTC. Protein product: CASSYVADSSYNEQFF.

Here the CDR3 reads CASSYVGQISSPLHF. The DNA of the CDR3 is TGTGCCAGCAGTTACGTAGGACAGATTTCCTCACCCCTCCACTTT. The rearrangement uses TRBV6-5 and TRBJ1-6; TRBD1 is a possible D gene (6 bases). The V gene's germline CDR1 is MNHEY and CDR2 SVGAGI. There are 15 residues in the CDR3. Deletions cut 2 bases from V and 10 bases from J, with 15 bases between.

To note about this clone: Mismatch with germline at one junction end may stem from a read error. The V call is TRBV11-2, the J call TRBJ1-4; no definite D call. The CDR3 has 15 amino acids. CDR1 is SGHAT, CDR2 FQNNGV, per germline. CDR3 protein: CASSSLWWGRRKTVF. The DNA of the CDR3 is TGTGCCAGCAGCTCATTATGGTGGGGTCGGAGAAAAACTGTTTTT.

DNA for the CDR3: TGTGCCAGCAGTTTAGGATACAATGAGCAGTTCTTC. The encoded protein is CASSLGYNEQFF. The chain is built from TRBV12-3 or TRBV12-4 and TRBJ2-1; D gene unclear. With 1 base removed from V and 4 bases from J, the gap between germline ends came to 2 bases. CDR3 length: 12 amino acids.